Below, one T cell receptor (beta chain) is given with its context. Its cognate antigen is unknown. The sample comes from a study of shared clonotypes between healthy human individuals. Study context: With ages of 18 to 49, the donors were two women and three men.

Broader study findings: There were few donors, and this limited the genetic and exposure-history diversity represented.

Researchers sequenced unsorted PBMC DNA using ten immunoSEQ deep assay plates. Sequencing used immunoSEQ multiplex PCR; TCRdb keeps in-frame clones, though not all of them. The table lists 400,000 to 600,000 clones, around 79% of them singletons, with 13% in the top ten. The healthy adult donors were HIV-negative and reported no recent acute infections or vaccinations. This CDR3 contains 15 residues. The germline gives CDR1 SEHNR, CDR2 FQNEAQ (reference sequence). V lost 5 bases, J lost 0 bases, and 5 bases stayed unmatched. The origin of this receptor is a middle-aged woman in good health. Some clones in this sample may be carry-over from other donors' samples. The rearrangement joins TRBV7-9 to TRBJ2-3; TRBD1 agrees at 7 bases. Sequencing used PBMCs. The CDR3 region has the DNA TGTGCCAGCAGCCGACAGGGACACAGCACAGATACGCAGTATTTT. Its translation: CASSRQGHSTDTQYF.